This TCR beta chain was documented in a study of T cell clonality in common variable immunodeficiency. Regarding the study as a whole: Common variable immunodeficiency TCR beta sequences reportedly had fewer deletions and N-nucleotide insertions.

Germline assignment: CDR1 SNHLY and CDR2 FYNNEI. Trimming at V came to 6 bases and at J to 3 bases, leaving 4 bases not matched to a gene. CDR3 length: 13 residues. CVID subjects were neither ill nor on immunomodulatory or immunosuppressive medication at sampling. Sequencing was performed with immunoSEQ multiplex PCR; in TCRdb, only in-frame clones are kept and a portion is missing. The sample yields more than 20,000 clones, without any singletons. This clone occurred many times. Antigen unknown. The read is 3 residues too short to cover the CDR3 end, so that end is filled in from the germline J gene. V is TRBV2 and J is TRBJ2-7, with 8 bases identical to TRBD2. The sequence was obtained from a human donor with common variable immunodeficiency. The sequenced material came from peripheral blood mononuclear cells. The part of the CDR3 DNA that was read is TGTGCCAGCAGCCTTAGCGGGAACTACGAG. Amino acids: CASSLSGNYE. The CDR3 as a whole reads CASSLSGNYEQYF.